This TCR beta chain was identified in a study of shared clonotypes between healthy human individuals. Notes on this clone: A far bigger clonotype differs at one base, so this is likely a read error. Other DNA sequences in the same sample also yield this CDR3.

Assay: immunoSEQ multiplex PCR; the TCRdb copy retains only in-frame clones and omits some. The profile shows around 700,000 clones, roughly 73% of them singletons. This receptor was identified in a woman aged 25 to 39 in good health. Source material: memory CD4+ T cells sorted from blood. Noted subset: CD45RA-negative fraction.

The CDR3 DNA reads TGTGCCAGCAGTAGCGGTAACTCCTACAATGAGCAGTTCTTC. Protein: CASSSGNSYNEQFF. This chain joins TRBV11-3 and TRBJ2-1; tentatively, D is TRBD2 (6 bases). This CDR3 is built from 14 residues. Germline loops: CDR1 SGHNT, CDR2 YENEEA. V lost 6 bases to trimming and J lost 0 bases, with 9 bases between them. The whole variable domain, remainder taken from reference TRBV11-3 and TRBJ2-1, is EAGVVQSPRYKIIEKKQPVAFWCNPISGHNTLYWYLQNLGQGPELLIRYENEEAVDDSQLPKDRFSAERLKGVDSTLKIQPAELGDSAVYLCASSSGNSYNEQFFGPGTRLTVL.